Described below is a single TCR beta chain sequence and its context. This CDR3 has 15 amino acids. Germline V lookup: CDR1 MGHRA, CDR2 YSYEKL. The germline V and J ends were trimmed by 7 bases and 7 bases, with 19 bases remaining between them. The source of the sample is a study of blood T cell repertoires in COVID-19. Authors' methods: Reference gene primers were amplified, and this amplification served to estimate nucleated cell counts. Method: immunoSEQ multiplex PCR; TCRdb's copy keeps in-frame clones and lacks some. D and trimming come from the DNA, and the V and J calls and clone size come from that table. The repertoire holds about 260,000 clones, with around four fifths as singletons.

The material sequenced was peripheral blood. The rearrangement joins TRBV4-1 to TRBJ2-2; TRBD1 might be the D (6 bases). The receptor comes from a man aged 60 to 75 with acute or convalescent COVID-19. The DNA of the CDR3 is TGCGCCAGCACCCCAGGGGTTACCTTAGGCGGGGAGCTGTTTTTT. It codes for CASTPGVTLGGELFF.